These 25 T cell receptor beta chains were all obtained from the same sample, sequenced in a study of cytomegalovirus exposure and HLA in healthy donors. With 60 Vbeta and 13 Jbeta primers, the PCR was carried out. Only in-frame clones appear in the TCRdb table, and some are missing; sequencing was by immunoSEQ multiplex PCR. The repertoire holds approximately 100,000 clones, around 84% seen once, with approximately 2% in the top ten. Material for sequencing was PBMCs. All receptors derive from a man aged 18 to 29 in good health and CMV-seronegative.

The genes are TRBV5-1 and TRBJ2-1, with a possible D match to TRBD1 (5 bases). CDR1 is SGHRS, CDR2 YFSETQ, per germline. The CDR3 runs 16 residues. Trimming took off 0 bases at V and 1 base at J, with 11 bases between the two ends. The DNA of the CDR3 is TGCGCCAGCAGCTTGGTGGGGCGTGGGTCCTACAATGAGCAGTTCTTC. Translated: CASSLVGRGSYNEQFF.

The V call is TRBV12-5, the J call TRBJ2-5; 10 bases map to TRBD1. The J call may be faulty, since TRBJ2-7 better matches the DNA end. The CDR3 has 15 residues. CDR1 and CDR2 (germline): LGHNT, FRNRAP. The CDR3 region is CASGPRDRGSGEQYF. The CDR3 nucleotides are TGTGCTAGTGGTCCCCGGGACAGGGGATCGGGCGAGCAGTACTTC.

V is TRBV6-6 and J is TRBJ1-5; D call uncertain. V lost 2 bases and J lost 4, with 12 bases in between. There are 15 residues in the CDR3. The germline V gene encodes CDR1 MNHNY and CDR2 SVGAGI (reference sequence). This chain's CDR3 is CASSYGPGPNQPQHF. The CDR3 bases are TGTGCCAGCAGTTACGGGCCAGGCCCAAATCAGCCCCAGCATTTT.

This clone was seen only once. The chain uses TRBV6-6 and TRBJ2-7, with 7 bases aligning to TRBD1. The CDR3 contains 15 residues. Germline CDR1 and CDR2: MNHNY and SVGAGI (reference sequence). V shed 4 bases and J 0 bases; nucleotides not matched to a gene: 6. The CDR3, as DNA: TGTGCCAGCAGTTGGGGACAGTCGAGCTCCTACGAGCAGTACTTC. Translation gives CASSWGQSSSYEQYF.

The rearrangement links TRBV19 to TRBJ2-6; a weak D match, TRBD1 (8 bases). Trimming left V 5 bases short and J 2 bases short, with 13 bases between. The CDR3 runs to 16 residues. Germline CDR1 reads LNHDA; CDR2 reads SQIVND (reference sequence). CDR3 region: CASSWTGRAGANVLTF. The CDR3 nucleotides are TGTGCCAGTAGTTGGACAGGGAGGGCTGGGGCCAACGTCCTGACTTTC.

The chain combines TRBV2 with TRBJ2-3; 9 positions match TRBD2. The trim removed 2 bases at V and 3 bases at J, leaving 6 bases unmatched. Per germline, CDR1 SNHLY and CDR2 FYNNEI. The CDR3 has 16 amino acids. The CDR3 here is CASSERAGGRTDTQYF. CDR3 coding DNA: TGTGCCAGCAGTGAACGGGCGGGGGGGAGAACAGATACGCAGTATTTT.

V gene TRBV7-6 combines with J gene TRBJ2-3, with TRBD2 matching over 12 bases. V shed 3 bases, J shed 0 bases, and the junction held 7 bases outside the gene matches. Germline V gene lookup returns CDR1 SGHVS and CDR2 FNYEAQ. This CDR3 has 18 residues. This CDR3 is CASSFGTSGGRSTDTQYF. For the CDR3, the DNA is TGTGCCAGCAGCTTCGGAACTAGCGGGGGGAGGAGCACAGATACGCAGTATTTT. Using reference TRBV7-6 and TRBJ2-3 for the parts outside the CDR3, the full variable domain is GAGVSQSPRYKVTKRGQDVALRCDPISGHVSLYWYRQALGQGPEFLTYFNYEAQQDKSGLPNDRFSAERPEGSISTLTIQRTEQRDSAMYRCASSFGTSGGRSTDTQYFGPGTRLTVL.

Worth noting for this clone: Other DNA sequences within the sample encode an identical CDR3. This chain joins TRBV11-3 and TRBJ2-2; D remains ambiguous. The CDR3 extends over 12 amino acids. Trimming pared 5 bases from V and 1 base from J, leaving 2 bases between. The germline gives CDR1 SGHNT, CDR2 YENEEA. The CDR3 DNA reads as TGTGCCAGCAGCCTGAACACCGGGGAGCTGTTTTTT. Amino acids: CASSLNTGELFF.

The chain couples TRBV2 to TRBJ2-6, with TRBD1 matching over 8 bases. Per germline, CDR1 SNHLY and CDR2 FYNNEI. V dropped 6 bases and J dropped 0; count of bases not matched to a gene: 16. The CDR3 length is 20 residues. The CDR3 nucleotides read TGTGCCAGCAGCGATCCGATACCGGGACAGGAAAGCTCTGGGGCCAACGTCCTGACTTTC. It translates to CASSDPIPGQESSGANVLTF.

A single count supports this clone. The chain joins TRBV10-3 to TRBJ1-5; 8 nucleotides match TRBD1. Losses at the gene ends were 0 bases for V and 4 bases for J; bases not matched to a gene: 14. This CDR3 spans 19 amino acids. The germline CDR1 and CDR2 sequences are ENHRY and SYGVKD. This CDR3 reads CAISESEDRVLGLNQPQHF. CDR3 in DNA: TGTGCCATCAGTGAGTCGGAGGACAGGGTCCTTGGGCTTAATCAGCCCCAGCATTTT.

The genes are TRBV4-2 and TRBJ1-4; D call uncertain. Germline values: CDR1 LGHNA, CDR2 YNFKEQ. V dropped 2 bases and J dropped 7 bases, with 11 bases sitting between them. This CDR3 region has 14 residues. The CDR3 region is CASSQRLRGEKLFF. DNA for the CDR3: TGTGCCAGCAGCCAAAGGCTACGGGGTGAAAAACTGTTTTTT.

This chain links TRBV29-1 with TRBJ2-1; TRBD2 matches at 15 bases. Trimming cost V 4 bases and J 0 bases; bases outside gene matches: 4. Per germline, CDR1 SQVTM and CDR2 ANQGSEA. The CDR3 sequence is 17 residues long. CDR3 sequence (DNA): TGCAGCGTTGTCGGGACTAGCGGGGGGTCCTCCTACAATGAGCAGTTCTTC. This codes for CSVVGTSGGSSYNEQFF.

This clone has just one count. The V gene is TRBV7-9, the J gene TRBJ1-1, with 8 bases that match TRBD1. Germline V gene lookup returns CDR1 SEHNR and CDR2 FQNEAQ (reference sequence). Unmatched junction bases numbered 16, after V lost 5 bases and J lost 2 bases. The CDR3 length is 18 residues. CDR3 sequence reads: CASSPSPGQAASNTEAFF. CDR3 coding DNA: TGTGCCAGCAGCCCCAGCCCGGGACAGGCAGCTTCTAACACTGAAGCTTTCTTT.

The CDR3 protein is CASRTPGPLYEQYF. For the CDR3, the DNA is TGTGCCAGCAGGACGCCAGGGCCACTCTACGAGCAGTACTTC. The chain is built from TRBV7-2 and TRBJ2-7, with TRBD1 as a possible D gene (5 bases). This CDR3 spans 14 amino acids. Germline CDR1 and CDR2: SGHTA and FQGNSA. V shed 6 bases and J shed 3 bases, with 15 bases lying between them.

The rearrangement joins TRBV9 to TRBJ2-7, with 7 nucleotides matching TRBD2. CDR3 length: 14 amino acids. J was trimmed by 3 bases and V by 3 bases; bases with no gene match: 6. Germline assignment: CDR1 SGDLS and CDR2 YYNGEE. CDR3: CASSGGGSGYEQYF. The CDR3 DNA reads TGTGCCAGCAGCGGGGGGGGGTCCGGCTACGAGCAGTACTTC.

This clone has just a few counts. The chain joins TRBV6-1 to TRBJ1-2; 9 bases fit TRBD1. Germline lookup yields CDR1 MNHNS and CDR2 SASEGT. Trimming cost V 2 bases and J 4 bases; bases outside gene matches: 2. This CDR3 contains 14 residues. The DNA of the CDR3 is TGTGCCAGCAGTGAACCGACAGGGGGCTATGGCTACACCTTC. As protein: CASSEPTGGYGYTF.

For this clone: One junction end does not reproduce the germline sequence, and a read error may be involved. V is TRBV2 and J is TRBJ2-5; D gene unclear. CDR1 is SNHLY, CDR2 FYNNEI, per germline. This CDR3 contains 13 residues. CDR3 region: CAGSSPFGETQYF. Written as DNA, the CDR3 is TGTGCCGGCAGTTCCCCGTTCGGGGAGACCCAGTACTTC.

The chain carries TRBV9 and TRBJ2-1; 7 nucleotides match TRBD2. Germline V gives CDR1 SGDLS, CDR2 YYNGEE. V shed 2 bases and J 5 bases; nucleotides not matched to a gene: 7. The CDR3 loop spans 15 amino acids. The CDR3 DNA is TGTGCCAGCAGCGTTTTCCCGGGGACTAACAATGAGCAGTTCTTC. It is translated as CASSVFPGTNNEQFF.

The V call is TRBV5-6, the J call TRBJ2-7; D is ambiguous. This CDR3 is 12 amino acids long. V was clipped by 4 bases and J by 0 bases, with 5 bases between them. CDR1 is SGHDT and CDR2 is YYEEEE in the germline V gene. CDR3 DNA sequence: TGTGCCAGCAGCCTGAGCTCCTACGAGCAGTACTTC. This codes for CASSLSSYEQYF. Full variable domain (outside the CDR3, taken from reference TRBV5-6 and TRBJ2-7): DAGVTQSPTHLIKTRGQQVTLRCSPKSGHDTVSWYQQALGQGPQFIFQYYEEEERQRGNFPDRFSGHQFPNYSSELNVNALLLGDSALYLCASSLSSYEQYFGPGTRLTVT.

The chain carries TRBV7-6 and TRBJ1-4; possible D gene TRBD1, 5 bases. Germline values: CDR1 SGHVS, CDR2 FNYEAQ. V lost 4 bases and J lost 8, with 14 bases in between. This CDR3 is 14 amino acids long. This CDR3 is CASSWDSLAEKLFF. For the CDR3, the DNA is TGTGCCAGCAGCTGGGACTCCCTGGCCGAAAAACTGTTTTTT.

J is TRBJ2-1 and V is TRBV12-5, with 14 bases identical to TRBD2. Trimming at V came to 5 bases and at J to 9 bases, leaving 15 bases not matched to a gene. There are 18 residues in the CDR3. CDR1 LGHNT and CDR2 FRNRAP come from the germline V gene. The CDR3 sequence: CASGAAPGLAGDAGEQFF. The CDR3 DNA reads as TGTGCTAGTGGTGCTGCTCCGGGACTAGCGGGGGATGCCGGTGAGCAGTTCTTC.

This clone was counted between two and nine times. V usage is TRBV11-2 and J usage is TRBJ1-2; the D gene is possibly TRBD1 (5 bases). V was cut by 5 bases and J by 3 bases, with 10 bases left in between. Per germline, CDR1 SGHAT and CDR2 FQNNGV. The CDR3 has 13 amino acids. The CDR3 protein is CASSARGDYGYTF. The CDR3 DNA reads TGTGCCAGCAGCGCCCGGGGGGACTATGGCTACACCTTC.

In the case of this clone: The junction shows a germline mismatch at one end, possibly a read error. The gene calls are TRBV7-9 and TRBJ2-7; TRBD2 matches 9 bases. The germline CDR1 and CDR2 sequences are SEHNR and FQNEAQ (reference sequence). The CDR3 is made up of 14 amino acids. CDR3 sequence reads: CSSSLRSSGDILYF. DNA of the CDR3: TGTTCCAGCAGCTTACGGTCTAGCGGGGATATTTTGTACTTC.

This clone was detected only once. CDR3 DNA: TGTGCCAGCAGCCAGGGACTCTACAATGAGCAGTTCTTC. Its translation: CASSQGLYNEQFF. The chain employs TRBV7-2 and TRBJ2-1; the D gene is possibly TRBD2 (6 bases). The length of the CDR3 is 13 residues. Per germline, CDR1 SGHTA and CDR2 FQGNSA. Deletions cut 5 bases from V and 3 bases from J, with 8 bases between.

This clone was recorded only once. The chain has TRBV7-3 and TRBJ2-3, with D perhaps matching TRBD1 (6 bases). Germline assignment: CDR1 SGHTA and CDR2 FQGTGA. The V end lost 5 bases, the J end lost 1 base, and 13 bases lay between the germline ends. This CDR3 region has 15 residues. The CDR3 protein is CASSPGAGRTDTQYF. The CDR3 DNA follows: TGTGCCAGCAGCCCAGGGGCGGGTCGCACAGATACGCAGTATTTT.